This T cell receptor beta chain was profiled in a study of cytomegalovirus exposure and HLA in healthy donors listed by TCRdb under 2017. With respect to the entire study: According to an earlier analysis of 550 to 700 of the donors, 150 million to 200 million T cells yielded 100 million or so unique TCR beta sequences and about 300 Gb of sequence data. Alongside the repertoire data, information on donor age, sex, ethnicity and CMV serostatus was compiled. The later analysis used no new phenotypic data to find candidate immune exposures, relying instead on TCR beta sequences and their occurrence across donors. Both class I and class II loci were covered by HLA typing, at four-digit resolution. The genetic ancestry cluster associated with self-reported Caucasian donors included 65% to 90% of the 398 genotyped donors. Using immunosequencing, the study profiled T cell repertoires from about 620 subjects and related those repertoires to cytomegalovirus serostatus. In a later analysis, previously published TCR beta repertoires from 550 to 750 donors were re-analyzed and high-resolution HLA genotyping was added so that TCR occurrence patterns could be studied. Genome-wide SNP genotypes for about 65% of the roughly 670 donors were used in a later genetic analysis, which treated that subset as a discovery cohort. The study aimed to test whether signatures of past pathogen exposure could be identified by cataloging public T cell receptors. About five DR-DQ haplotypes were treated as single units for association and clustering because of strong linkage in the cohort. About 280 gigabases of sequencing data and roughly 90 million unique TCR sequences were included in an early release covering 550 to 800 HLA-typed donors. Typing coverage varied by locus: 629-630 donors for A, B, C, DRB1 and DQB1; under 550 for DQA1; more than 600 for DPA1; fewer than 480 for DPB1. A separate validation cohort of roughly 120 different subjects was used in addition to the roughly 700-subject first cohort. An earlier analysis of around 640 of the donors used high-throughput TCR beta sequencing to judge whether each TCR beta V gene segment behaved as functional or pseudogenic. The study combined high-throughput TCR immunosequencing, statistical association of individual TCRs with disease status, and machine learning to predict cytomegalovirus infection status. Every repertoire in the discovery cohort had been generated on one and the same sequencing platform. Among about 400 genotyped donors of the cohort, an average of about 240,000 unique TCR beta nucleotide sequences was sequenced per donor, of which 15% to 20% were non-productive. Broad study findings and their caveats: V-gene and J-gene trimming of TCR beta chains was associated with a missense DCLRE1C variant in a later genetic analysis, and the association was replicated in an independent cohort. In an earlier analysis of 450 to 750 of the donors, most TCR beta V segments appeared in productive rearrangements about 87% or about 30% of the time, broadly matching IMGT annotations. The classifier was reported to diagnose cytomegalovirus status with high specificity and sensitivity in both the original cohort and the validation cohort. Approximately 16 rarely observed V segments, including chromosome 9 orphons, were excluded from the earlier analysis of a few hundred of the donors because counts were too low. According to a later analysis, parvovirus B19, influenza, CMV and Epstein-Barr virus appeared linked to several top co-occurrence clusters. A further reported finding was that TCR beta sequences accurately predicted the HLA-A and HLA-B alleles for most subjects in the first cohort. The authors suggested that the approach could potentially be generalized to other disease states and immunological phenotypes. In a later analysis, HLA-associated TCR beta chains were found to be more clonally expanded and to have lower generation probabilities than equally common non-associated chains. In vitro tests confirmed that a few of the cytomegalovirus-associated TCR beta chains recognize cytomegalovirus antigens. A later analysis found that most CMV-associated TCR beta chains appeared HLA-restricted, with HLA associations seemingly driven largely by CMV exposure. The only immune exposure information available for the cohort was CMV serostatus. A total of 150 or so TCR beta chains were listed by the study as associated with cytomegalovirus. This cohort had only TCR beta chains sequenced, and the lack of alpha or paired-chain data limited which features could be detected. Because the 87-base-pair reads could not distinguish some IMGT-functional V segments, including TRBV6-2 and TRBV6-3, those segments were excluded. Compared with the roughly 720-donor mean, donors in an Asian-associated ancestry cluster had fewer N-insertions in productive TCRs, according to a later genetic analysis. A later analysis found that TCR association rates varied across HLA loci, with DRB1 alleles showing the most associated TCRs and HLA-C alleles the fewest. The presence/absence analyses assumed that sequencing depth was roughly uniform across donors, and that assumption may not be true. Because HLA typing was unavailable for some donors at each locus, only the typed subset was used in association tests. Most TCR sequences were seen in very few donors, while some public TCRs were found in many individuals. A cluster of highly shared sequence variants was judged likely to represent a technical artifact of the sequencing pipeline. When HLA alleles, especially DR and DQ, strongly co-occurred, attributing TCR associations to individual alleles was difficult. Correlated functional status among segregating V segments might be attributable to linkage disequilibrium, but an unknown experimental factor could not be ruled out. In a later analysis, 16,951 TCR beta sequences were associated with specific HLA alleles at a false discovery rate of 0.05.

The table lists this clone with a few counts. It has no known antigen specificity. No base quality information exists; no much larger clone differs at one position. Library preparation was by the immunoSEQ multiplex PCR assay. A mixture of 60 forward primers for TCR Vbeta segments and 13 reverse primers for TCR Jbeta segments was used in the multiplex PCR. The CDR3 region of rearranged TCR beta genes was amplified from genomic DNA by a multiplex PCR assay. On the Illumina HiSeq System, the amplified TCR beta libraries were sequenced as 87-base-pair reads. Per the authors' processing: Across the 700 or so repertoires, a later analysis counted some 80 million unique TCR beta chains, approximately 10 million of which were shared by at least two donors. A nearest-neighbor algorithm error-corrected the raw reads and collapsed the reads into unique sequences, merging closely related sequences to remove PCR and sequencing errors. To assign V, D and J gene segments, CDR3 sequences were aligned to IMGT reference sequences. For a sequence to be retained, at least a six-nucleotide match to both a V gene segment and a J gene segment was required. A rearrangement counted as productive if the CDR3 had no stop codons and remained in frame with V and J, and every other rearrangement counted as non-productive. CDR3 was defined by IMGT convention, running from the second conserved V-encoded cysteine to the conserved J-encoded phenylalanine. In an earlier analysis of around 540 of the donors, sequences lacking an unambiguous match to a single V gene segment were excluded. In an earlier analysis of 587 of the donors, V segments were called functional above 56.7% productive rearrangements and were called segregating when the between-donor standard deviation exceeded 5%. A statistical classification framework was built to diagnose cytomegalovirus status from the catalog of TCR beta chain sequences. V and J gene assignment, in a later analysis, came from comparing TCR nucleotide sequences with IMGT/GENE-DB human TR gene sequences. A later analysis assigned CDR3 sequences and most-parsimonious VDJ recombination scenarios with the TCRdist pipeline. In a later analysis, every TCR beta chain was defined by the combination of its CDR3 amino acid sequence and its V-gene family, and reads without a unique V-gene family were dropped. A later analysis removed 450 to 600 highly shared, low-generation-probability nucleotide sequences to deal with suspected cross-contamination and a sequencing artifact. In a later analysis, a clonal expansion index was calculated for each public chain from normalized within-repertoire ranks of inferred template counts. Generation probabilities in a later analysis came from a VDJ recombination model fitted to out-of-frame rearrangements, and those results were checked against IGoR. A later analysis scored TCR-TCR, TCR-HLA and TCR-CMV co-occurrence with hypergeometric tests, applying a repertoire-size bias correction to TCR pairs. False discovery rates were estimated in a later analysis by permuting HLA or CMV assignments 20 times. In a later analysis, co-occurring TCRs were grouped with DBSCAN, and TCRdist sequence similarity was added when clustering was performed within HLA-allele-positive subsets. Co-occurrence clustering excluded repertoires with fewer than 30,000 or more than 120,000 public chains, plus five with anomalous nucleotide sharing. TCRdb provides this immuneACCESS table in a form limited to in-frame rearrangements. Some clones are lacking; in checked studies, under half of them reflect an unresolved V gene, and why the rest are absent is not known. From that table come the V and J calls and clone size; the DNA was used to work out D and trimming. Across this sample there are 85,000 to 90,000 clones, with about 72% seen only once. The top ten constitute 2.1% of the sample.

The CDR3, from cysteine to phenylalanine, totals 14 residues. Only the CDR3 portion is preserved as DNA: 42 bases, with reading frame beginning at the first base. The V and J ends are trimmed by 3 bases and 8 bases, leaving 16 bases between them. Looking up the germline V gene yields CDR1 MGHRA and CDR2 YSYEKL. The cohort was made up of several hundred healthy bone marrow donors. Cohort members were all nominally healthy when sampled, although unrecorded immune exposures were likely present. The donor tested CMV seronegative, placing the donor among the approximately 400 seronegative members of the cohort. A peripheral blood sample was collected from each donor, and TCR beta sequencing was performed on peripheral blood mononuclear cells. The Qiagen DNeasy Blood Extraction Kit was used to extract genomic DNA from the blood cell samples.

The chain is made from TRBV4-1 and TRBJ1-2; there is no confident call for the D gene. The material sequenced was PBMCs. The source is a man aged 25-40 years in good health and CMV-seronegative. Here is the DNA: TGCGCCAGCAGCCAGCTAGTCCCTATGGCGGGCTACACCTTC. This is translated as CASSQLVPMAGYTF.